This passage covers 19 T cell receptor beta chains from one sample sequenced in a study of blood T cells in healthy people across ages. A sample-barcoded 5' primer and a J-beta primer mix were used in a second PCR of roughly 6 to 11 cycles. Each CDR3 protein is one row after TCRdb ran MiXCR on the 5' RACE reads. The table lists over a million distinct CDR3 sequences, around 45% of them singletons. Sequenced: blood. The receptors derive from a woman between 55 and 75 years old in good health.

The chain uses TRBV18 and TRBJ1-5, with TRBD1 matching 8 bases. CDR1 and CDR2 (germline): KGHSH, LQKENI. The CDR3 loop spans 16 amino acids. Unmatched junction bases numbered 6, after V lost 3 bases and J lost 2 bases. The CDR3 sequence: CASSPSGGAGNQPQHF. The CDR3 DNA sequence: TGTGCCAGCTCACCCTCAGGGGGCGCCGGCAATCAGCCCCAGCATTTT.

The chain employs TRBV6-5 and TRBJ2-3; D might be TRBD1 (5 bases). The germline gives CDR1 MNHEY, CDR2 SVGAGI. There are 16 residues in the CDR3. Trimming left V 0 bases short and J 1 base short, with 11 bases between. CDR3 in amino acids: CASSYSITGGTDTQYF. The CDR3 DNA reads TGTGCCAGCAGTTACTCGATCACAGGCGGCACAGATACGCAGTATTTT.

The DNA for the CDR3 is TGCAGTGCTGGACGGGATCCAACCTATGGCTACACCTTC. Protein product: CSAGRDPTYGYTF. The rearrangement uses TRBV20-1 and TRBJ1-2; D uncertain. Germline values: CDR1 DFQATT, CDR2 SNEGSKA (reference sequence). Trimming removed 5 bases from V and 4 bases from J, with 14 bases in between. This CDR3 has 13 residues.

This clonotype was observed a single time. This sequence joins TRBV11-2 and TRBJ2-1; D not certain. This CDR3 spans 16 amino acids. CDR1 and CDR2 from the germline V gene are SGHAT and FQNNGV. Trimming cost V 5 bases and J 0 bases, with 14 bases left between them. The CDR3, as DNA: TGTGCCAGCAGCCCCCCCAGCAGAAGCTCCTACAATGAGCAGTTCTTC. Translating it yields CASSPPSRSSYNEQFF.

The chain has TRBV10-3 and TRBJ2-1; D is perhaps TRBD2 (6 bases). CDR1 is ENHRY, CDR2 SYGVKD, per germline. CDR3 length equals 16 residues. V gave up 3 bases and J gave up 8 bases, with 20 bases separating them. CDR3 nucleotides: TGTGCCATCAGTGACCCGACTAGGGCCCTTTTGGATGAGCAGTTCTTC. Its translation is CAISDPTRALLDEQFF.

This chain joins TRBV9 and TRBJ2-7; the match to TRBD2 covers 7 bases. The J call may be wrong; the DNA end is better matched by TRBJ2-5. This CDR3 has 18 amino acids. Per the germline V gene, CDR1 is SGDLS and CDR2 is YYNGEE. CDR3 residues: CASSVSIGTTSGGETQYF. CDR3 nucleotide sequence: TGTGCCAGCAGCGTATCGATCGGGACTACATCAGGTGGGGAGACCCAGTACTTC.

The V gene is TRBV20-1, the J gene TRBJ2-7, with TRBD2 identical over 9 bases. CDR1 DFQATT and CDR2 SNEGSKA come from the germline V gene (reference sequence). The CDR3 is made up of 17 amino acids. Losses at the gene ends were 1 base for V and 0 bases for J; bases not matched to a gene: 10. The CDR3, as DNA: TGCAGTGCTAGAGCCGGGACTAGCTCTTCCAGCTCCTACGAGCAGTACTTC. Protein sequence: CSARAGTSSSSSYEQYF.

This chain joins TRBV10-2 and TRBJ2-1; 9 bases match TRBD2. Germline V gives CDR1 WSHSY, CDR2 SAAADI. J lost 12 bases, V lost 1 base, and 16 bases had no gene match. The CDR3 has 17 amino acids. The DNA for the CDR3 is TGCGCCAGCAGTGAGTTCAGTGGGACTAGCAGCCTTAGGGGGCAGTTCTTC. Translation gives CASSEFSGTSSLRGQFF.

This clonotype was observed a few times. Written as DNA, the CDR3 is TGCAGCGTGTCGTGGGGGGTCAGTTTCCAAGAGACCCAGTACTTC. It codes for CSVSWGVSFQETQYF. V and J are TRBV29-1 and TRBJ2-5; tentative D call: TRBD2 (6 bases). The germline V gene has CDR1 SQVTM and CDR2 ANQGSEA. The ends were cut back, 6 bases at V and 1 base at J, with 18 bases in the middle. The CDR3 is 15 amino acids.

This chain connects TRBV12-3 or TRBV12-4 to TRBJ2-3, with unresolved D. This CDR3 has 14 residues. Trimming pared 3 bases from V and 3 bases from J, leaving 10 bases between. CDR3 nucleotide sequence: TGTGCCAGCAGTTTTCTATTAGCAACAGATACGCAGTATTTT. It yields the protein CASSFLLATDTQYF.

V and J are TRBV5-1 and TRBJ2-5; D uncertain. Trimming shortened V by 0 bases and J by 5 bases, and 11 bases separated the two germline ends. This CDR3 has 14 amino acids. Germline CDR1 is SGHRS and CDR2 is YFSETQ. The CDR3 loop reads CASSLDSVQETQYF. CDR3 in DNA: TGCGCCAGCAGCTTGGATAGTGTGCAGGAGACCCAGTACTTC. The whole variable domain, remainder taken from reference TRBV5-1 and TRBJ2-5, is KAGVTQTPRYLIKTRGQQVTLSCSPISGHRSVSWYQQTPGQGLQFLFEYFSETQRNKGNFPGRFSGRQFSNSRSEMNVSTLELGDSALYLCASSLDSVQETQYFGPGTRLLVL.

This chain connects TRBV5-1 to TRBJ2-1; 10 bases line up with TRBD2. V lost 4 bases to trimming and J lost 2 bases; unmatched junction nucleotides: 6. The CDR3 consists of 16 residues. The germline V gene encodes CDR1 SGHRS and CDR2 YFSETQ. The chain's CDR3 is CASSTRAGGPYNEQFF. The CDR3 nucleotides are TGCGCCAGCAGCACCCGAGCGGGAGGGCCCTACAATGAGCAGTTCTTC.

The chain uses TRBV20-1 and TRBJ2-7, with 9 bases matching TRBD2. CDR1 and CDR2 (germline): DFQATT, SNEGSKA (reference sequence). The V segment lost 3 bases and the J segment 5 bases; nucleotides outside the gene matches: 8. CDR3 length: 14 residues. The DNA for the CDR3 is TGCAGTGCTAGGATTAGCGGGAGTATCGACGAGCAGTACTTC. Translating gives CSARISGSIDEQYF.

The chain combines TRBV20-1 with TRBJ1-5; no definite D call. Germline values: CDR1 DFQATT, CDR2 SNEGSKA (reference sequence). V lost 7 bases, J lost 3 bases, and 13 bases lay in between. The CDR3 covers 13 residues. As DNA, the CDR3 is TGCAGTGTCAGGAGTGAGCCCAATCAGCCCCAGCATTTT. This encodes CSVRSEPNQPQHF.

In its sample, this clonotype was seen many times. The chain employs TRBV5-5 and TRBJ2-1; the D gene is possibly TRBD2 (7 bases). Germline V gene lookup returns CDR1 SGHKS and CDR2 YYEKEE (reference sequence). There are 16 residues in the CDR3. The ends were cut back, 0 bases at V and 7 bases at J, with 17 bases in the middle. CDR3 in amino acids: CASSLAGGARRNEQFF. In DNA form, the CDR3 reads TGTGCCAGCAGCTTGGCTGGGGGGGCGCGACGGAATGAGCAGTTCTTC.

In DNA form, the CDR3 reads TGTGCCAGCAGCCACCTCGGACAGGGGCCTAGCAATCAGCCCCAGCATTTT. The encoded protein is CASSHLGQGPSNQPQHF. V is TRBV27 and J is TRBJ1-5, with TRBD1 matching 9 bases. With V trimmed by 6 bases and J by 0 bases, 9 bases remained unmatched. CDR3 length: 17 residues. CDR1 MNHEY and CDR2 SMNVEV come from the germline V gene (reference sequence).

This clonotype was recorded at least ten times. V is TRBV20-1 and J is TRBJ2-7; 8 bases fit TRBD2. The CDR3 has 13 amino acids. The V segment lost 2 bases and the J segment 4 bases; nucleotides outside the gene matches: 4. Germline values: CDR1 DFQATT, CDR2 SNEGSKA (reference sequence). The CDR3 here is CSARTGGPYEQYF. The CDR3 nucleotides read TGCAGTGCTAGAACGGGAGGGCCTTACGAGCAGTACTTC.

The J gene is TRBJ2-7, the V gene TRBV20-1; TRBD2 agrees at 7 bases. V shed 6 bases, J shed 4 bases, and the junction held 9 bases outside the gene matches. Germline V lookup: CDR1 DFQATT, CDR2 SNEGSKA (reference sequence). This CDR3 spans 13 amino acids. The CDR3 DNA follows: TGCAGTGCAATAAAGTGGGGAGGGTACGAGCAGTACTTC. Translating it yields CSAIKWGGYEQYF.

CDR3 amino acids: CASSHPPGQNTGELFF. Here the CDR3 DNA reads TGTGCCAGCAGCCATCCGCCGGGACAAAACACCGGGGAGCTGTTTTTT. The chain has TRBV5-4 and TRBJ2-2, with D maybe TRBD1 (6 bases). From germline, CDR1 is SGHNT and CDR2 YYREEE (reference sequence). This CDR3 spans 16 amino acids. V was clipped by 4 bases and J by 2 bases, with 15 bases between them.